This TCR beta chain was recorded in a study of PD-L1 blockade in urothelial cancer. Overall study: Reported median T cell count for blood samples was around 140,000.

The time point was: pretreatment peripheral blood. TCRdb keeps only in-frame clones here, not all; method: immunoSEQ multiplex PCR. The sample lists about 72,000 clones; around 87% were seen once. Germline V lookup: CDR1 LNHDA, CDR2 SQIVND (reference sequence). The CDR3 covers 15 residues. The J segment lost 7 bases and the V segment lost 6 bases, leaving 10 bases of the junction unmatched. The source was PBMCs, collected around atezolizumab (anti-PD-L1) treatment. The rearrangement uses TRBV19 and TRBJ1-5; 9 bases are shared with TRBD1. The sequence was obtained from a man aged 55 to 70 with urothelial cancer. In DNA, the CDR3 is TGTGCCAGTAGCCAGGGGACAGGGAGGGGGCAGCCCCAGCATTTT. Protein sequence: CASSQGTGRGQPQHF.